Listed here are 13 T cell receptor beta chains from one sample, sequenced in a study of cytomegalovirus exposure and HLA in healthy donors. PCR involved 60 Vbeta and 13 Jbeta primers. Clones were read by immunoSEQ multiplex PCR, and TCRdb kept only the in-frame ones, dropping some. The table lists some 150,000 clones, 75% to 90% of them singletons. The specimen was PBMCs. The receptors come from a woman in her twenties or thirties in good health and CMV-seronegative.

CDR3 protein: CASSLGAGGTGELFF. CDR3 in DNA: TGTGCCAGCAGCTTAGGAGCGGGGGGGACCGGGGAGCTGTTTTTT. The rearrangement links TRBV11-2 to TRBJ2-2; 10 bases line up with TRBD2. Per germline, CDR1 SGHAT and CDR2 FQNNGV. The ends lost 1 base at V and 5 bases at J; junction bases unmatched: 1. The CDR3 runs to 15 residues.

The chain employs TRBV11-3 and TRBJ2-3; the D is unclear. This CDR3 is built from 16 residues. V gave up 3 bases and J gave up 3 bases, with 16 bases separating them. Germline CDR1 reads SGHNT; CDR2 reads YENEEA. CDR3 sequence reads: CASSFAFTGSTDTQYF. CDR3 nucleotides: TGTGCCAGCAGCTTCGCGTTCACGGGTTCTACAGATACGCAGTATTTT.

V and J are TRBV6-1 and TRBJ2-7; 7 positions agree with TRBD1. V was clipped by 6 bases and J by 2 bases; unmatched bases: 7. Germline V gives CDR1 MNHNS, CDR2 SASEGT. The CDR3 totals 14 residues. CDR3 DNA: TGTGCCAGCAGCCTACTGGGACAGACCTACGAGCAGTACTTC. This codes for CASSLLGQTYEQYF.

The CDR3 sequence is CASSWGDRPTDTQYF. Here the CDR3 DNA reads TGTGCCAGCAGCTGGGGGGACAGACCCACAGATACGCAGTATTTT. The chain couples TRBV7-3 to TRBJ2-3, with a tentative D call TRBD1 (7 bases). The germline V gene encodes CDR1 SGHTA and CDR2 FQGTGA. V lost 4 bases to trimming and J lost 2 bases, with 13 bases between them. The CDR3 consists of 15 residues.

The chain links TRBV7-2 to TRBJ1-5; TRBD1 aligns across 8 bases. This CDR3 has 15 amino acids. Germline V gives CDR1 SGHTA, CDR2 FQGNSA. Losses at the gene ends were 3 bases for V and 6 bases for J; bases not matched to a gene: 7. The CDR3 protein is CASSLAGGEGQPQHF. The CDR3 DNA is TGTGCCAGCAGCTTGGCAGGGGGCGAAGGTCAGCCCCAGCATTTT.

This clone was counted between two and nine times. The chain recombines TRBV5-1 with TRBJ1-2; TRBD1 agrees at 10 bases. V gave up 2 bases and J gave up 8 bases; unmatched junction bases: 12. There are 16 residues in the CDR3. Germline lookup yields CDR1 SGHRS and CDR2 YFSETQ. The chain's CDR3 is CASSLSLDRGGDGYTF. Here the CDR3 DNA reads TGCGCCAGCAGCTTATCCTTGGACAGGGGGGGGGACGGCTACACCTTC.

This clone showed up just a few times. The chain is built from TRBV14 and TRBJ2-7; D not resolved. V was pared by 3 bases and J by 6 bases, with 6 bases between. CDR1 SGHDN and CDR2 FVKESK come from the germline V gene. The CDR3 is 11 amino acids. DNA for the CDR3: TGTGCCAGCAGCCATAGTAGCGAGCAGTACTTC. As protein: CASSHSSEQYF.

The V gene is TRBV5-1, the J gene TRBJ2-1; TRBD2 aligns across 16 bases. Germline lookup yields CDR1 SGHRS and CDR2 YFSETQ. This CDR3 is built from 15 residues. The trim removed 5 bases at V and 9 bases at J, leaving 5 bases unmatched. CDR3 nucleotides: TGCGCCAGCAGAGGGGGGACTAGCGGGAGGGGTGAGCAGTTCTTC. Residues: CASRGGTSGRGEQFF. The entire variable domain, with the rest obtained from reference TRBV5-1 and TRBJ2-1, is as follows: KAGVTQTPRYLIKTRGQQVTLSCSPISGHRSVSWYQQTPGQGLQFLFEYFSETQRNKGNFPGRFSGRQFSNSRSEMNVSTLELGDSALYLCASRGGTSGRGEQFFGPGTRLTVL.

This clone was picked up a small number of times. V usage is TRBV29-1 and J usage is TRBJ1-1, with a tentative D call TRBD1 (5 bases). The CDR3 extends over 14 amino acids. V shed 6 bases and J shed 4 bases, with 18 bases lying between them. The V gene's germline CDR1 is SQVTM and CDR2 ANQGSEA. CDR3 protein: CSVSVRGWSTEAFF. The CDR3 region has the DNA TGCAGCGTGTCAGTACGGGGGTGGAGCACTGAAGCTTTCTTT.

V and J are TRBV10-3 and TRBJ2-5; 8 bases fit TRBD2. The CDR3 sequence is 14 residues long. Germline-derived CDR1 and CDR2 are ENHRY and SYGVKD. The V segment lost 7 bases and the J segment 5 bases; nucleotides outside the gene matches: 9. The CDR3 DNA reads TGTGCCATCAAGGCACTAGCGGAAGGGGAGACCCAGTACTTC. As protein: CAIKALAEGETQYF.

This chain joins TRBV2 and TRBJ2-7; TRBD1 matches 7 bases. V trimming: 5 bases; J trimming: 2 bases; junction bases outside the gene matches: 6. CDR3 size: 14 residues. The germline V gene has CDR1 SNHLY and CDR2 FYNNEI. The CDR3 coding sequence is TGTGCCAGCAGTCTGGACAGGATTACCTACGAGCAGTACTTC. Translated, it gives CASSLDRITYEQYF.

CDR3 nucleotides: TGTGCCTGGAGTTCAACAGGCTATGGCTACACCTTC. Residues: CAWSSTGYGYTF. The rearrangement joins TRBV30 to TRBJ1-2; tentatively, D is TRBD1 (5 bases). Germline V gene sequence: CDR1 GTSNPN, CDR2 SVGIG (reference sequence). With 2 bases removed from V and 4 bases from J, the gap between germline ends came to 8 bases. The length of the CDR3 is 12 residues.

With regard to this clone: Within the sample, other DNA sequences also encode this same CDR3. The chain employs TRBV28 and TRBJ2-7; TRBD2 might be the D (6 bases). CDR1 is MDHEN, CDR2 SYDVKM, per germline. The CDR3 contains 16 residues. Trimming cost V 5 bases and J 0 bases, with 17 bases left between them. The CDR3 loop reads CASSPLIPEGSYEQYF. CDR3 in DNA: TGTGCCAGCAGTCCCCTAATCCCGGAGGGCTCCTACGAGCAGTACTTC.